Shown below are 19 T cell receptor beta chains from a single sample sequenced in a study of T cell changes during pregnancy in multiple sclerosis. TCRdb's table, derived via immunoSEQ multiplex PCR, lists solely in-frame clones and lacks some. The sample shows fewer than 80,000 clones, 90% to 95% of them seen only once. Sequencing used CD4+ T cells from peripheral blood mononuclear cells, obtained in the third trimester of pregnancy. The receptors originated from a female donor in good health, enrolled as a control in a pregnancy study.

Written as DNA, the CDR3 is TGCGCCAGCAGCTTAAACAGGGGCGAGGGCTACACCTTC. Residues: CASSLNRGEGYTF. The chain uses TRBV5-1 and TRBJ1-2; TRBD1 agrees at 7 bases. The CDR3 consists of 13 residues. Germline V gene sequence: CDR1 SGHRS, CDR2 YFSETQ. V lost 2 bases, J lost 8 bases, and 6 bases stayed unmatched. The whole variable domain, filled in from reference TRBV5-1 and TRBJ1-2, reads KAGVTQTPRYLIKTRGQQVTLSCSPISGHRSVSWYQQTPGQGLQFLFEYFSETQRNKGNFPGRFSGRQFSNSRSEMNVSTLELGDSALYLCASSLNRGEGYTFGSGTRLTVV.

J is TRBJ1-6 and V is TRBV30, with TRBD1 identical over 11 bases. The CDR3 contains 19 residues. Trimming took 0 bases from V and 9 from J; bases not matched to a gene: 16. Looked up from germline, CDR1 is GTSNPN and CDR2 is SVGIG (reference sequence). Written as DNA, the CDR3 is TGTGCCTGGAGTGTTTCCTTCGGTGGACAGGGGGCGCGGGGTTCACCCCTCCACTTT. Protein: CAWSVSFGGQGARGSPLHF.

The V gene is TRBV2, the J gene TRBJ2-3; 8 bases line up with TRBD2. The length of the CDR3 is 14 residues. In germline, CDR1 is SNHLY, CDR2 FYNNEI. With 6 bases clipped from V and 1 base from J, the junction kept 3 bases outside the gene matches. The CDR3 nucleotides are TGTGCCAGCAGAGCCGGGGGGGGCACAGATACGCAGTATTTT. This encodes CASRAGGGTDTQYF.

This chain connects TRBV4-3 to TRBJ1-4; D is undetermined. V was cut by 2 bases and J by 0 bases, with 19 bases left in between. CDR3 size: 19 residues. Germline V lookup: CDR1 LGHNA, CDR2 YSLEER. DNA for the CDR3: TGCGCCAGCAGCCAATCCCCGGGTCTCGACGGAGCAACTAATGAAAAACTGTTTTTT. Its translation: CASSQSPGLDGATNEKLFF.

Concerning this clone: The same CDR3 also results from other DNA sequences found in this sample. The rearrangement uses TRBV4-1 and TRBJ2-7, with 8 nucleotides matching TRBD1. Germline assignment: CDR1 MGHRA and CDR2 YSYEKL. The CDR3 totals 13 residues. The CDR3 coding sequence is TGCGCTGGATCAGGGGGCCACCACTACGAGCAGTACTTC. It is translated as CAGSGGHHYEQYF.

The chain carries TRBV5-6 and TRBJ1-2, with TRBD1 matching 7 bases. CDR3 length: 15 residues. Looked up from germline, CDR1 is SGHDT and CDR2 is YYEEEE. V shed 2 bases, J shed 3 bases, and the junction held 7 bases outside the gene matches. The CDR3 loop is CASSFYTGEDYGYTF. DNA for the CDR3: TGTGCCAGCAGCTTTTATACAGGGGAGGACTATGGCTACACCTTC.

V is TRBV18 and J is TRBJ1-1; 12 bases are shared with TRBD1. Germline V CDR1 and CDR2: KGHSH, LQKENI. V lost 3 bases to trimming and J lost 5 bases; unmatched junction nucleotides: 7. This CDR3 is built from 16 residues. CDR3 sequence (DNA): TGTGCCAGCTCACCCTCCCGGGACAGGGGGCAAACTGAAGCTTTCTTT. As protein: CASSPSRDRGQTEAFF.

This clone was seen just once. The chain combines TRBV12-5 with TRBJ2-7; 7 positions agree with TRBD1. The CDR3 length is 16 residues. J lost 0 bases, V lost 0 bases, and 5 bases had no gene match. Germline lookup yields CDR1 LGHNT and CDR2 FRNRAP. CDR3 nucleotides: TGTGCTAGTGGTTTGGTAACAGGGGCGAGCTCCTACGAGCAGTACTTC. This gives the protein CASGLVTGASSYEQYF.

The V call is TRBV5-6, the J call TRBJ2-5; 12 bases map to TRBD2. The CDR3 covers 15 residues. Germline-derived CDR1 and CDR2 are SGHDT and YYEEEE. V lost 2 bases, J lost 9 bases, and 8 bases stayed unmatched. The CDR3 region is CASSFITSGGKAQYF. Written as DNA, the CDR3 is TGTGCCAGCAGCTTCATAACTAGCGGGGGGAAGGCCCAGTACTTC. Together with reference TRBV5-6 and TRBJ2-5, the CDR3 gives the full variable domain: DAGVTQSPTHLIKTRGQQVTLRCSPKSGHDTVSWYQQALGQGPQFIFQYYEEEERQRGNFPDRFSGHQFPNYSSELNVNALLLGDSALYLCASSFITSGGKAQYFGPGTRLLVL.

The chain combines TRBV7-2 with TRBJ1-2; perhaps TRBD1 as D (5 bases). Trimming cost V 1 base and J 2 bases, with 11 bases left between them. Germline V gene data show CDR1 as SGHTA and CDR2 as FQGNSA. This CDR3 spans 15 amino acids. In nucleotides, the CDR3 is TGTGCCAGCAGCTTAGAGACAGCGCTGAACTATGGCTACACCTTC. This codes for CASSLETALNYGYTF.

The chain carries TRBV7-2 and TRBJ1-1; D is possibly TRBD1 (5 bases). V was shortened by 5 bases and J by 7 bases, with 14 bases between the two germline ends. Germline CDR1 is SGHTA and CDR2 is FQGNSA. This CDR3 spans 13 amino acids. The CDR3 DNA sequence: TGTGCCAGCAGCCGGGGGTGGAGGGATGAAGCTTTCTTT. It specifies CASSRGWRDEAFF.

V is TRBV4-3 and J is TRBJ1-5, with D possibly matching TRBD1 (6 bases). The ends were cut back, 0 bases at V and 4 bases at J, with 13 bases in the middle. Germline loops: CDR1 LGHNA, CDR2 YSLEER. This CDR3 region has 16 residues. CDR3 DNA sequence: TGCGCCAGCAGCCAAGATGCCCTTACAGGGAATCAGCCCCAGCATTTT. As protein: CASSQDALTGNQPQHF.

V and J are TRBV5-1 and TRBJ1-1; D is possibly TRBD1 (6 bases). Germline-derived CDR1 and CDR2 are SGHRS and YFSETQ. The V gene lost 5 bases and the J gene lost 0 bases, with 11 bases spanning the gap. The CDR3 totals 14 residues. CDR3 in amino acids: CASRGTNMNTEAFF. The CDR3 DNA sequence: TGCGCCAGCAGGGGGACAAACATGAACACTGAAGCTTTCTTT.

CDR3 sequence (DNA): TGTGCCAGTAGTCCTCCCGGCAGGGCCGGAAACACCATATATTTT. This encodes CASSPPGRAGNTIYF. This chain uses TRBV19 with TRBJ1-3; D is perhaps TRBD1 (5 bases). This CDR3 is built from 15 residues. CDR1 LNHDA and CDR2 SQIVND come from the germline V gene (reference sequence). V lost 5 bases to trimming and J lost 4 bases, with 15 bases between them. Using reference TRBV19 and TRBJ1-3 for the parts outside the CDR3, the full variable domain is DGGITQSPKYLFRKEGQNVTLSCEQNLNHDAMYWYRQDPGQGLRLIYYSQIVNDFQKGDIAEGYSVSREKKESFPLTVTSAQKNPTAFYLCASSPPGRAGNTIYFGEGSWLTVV.

This chain links TRBV14 with TRBJ1-6; 7 bases line up with TRBD1. Trimming removed 4 bases from V and 13 bases from J; junction bases left unmatched: 10. Germline-derived CDR1 and CDR2 are SGHDN and FVKESK. CDR3 length: 14 amino acids. The CDR3 DNA sequence: TGTGCCAGCAGCCTAGAGACAGGGTCGTCGCCCCTCCACTTT. Its protein product is CASSLETGSSPLHF. Based on the CDR3 plus reference TRBV14 and TRBJ1-6, the full variable domain is EAGVTQFPSHSVIEKGQTVTLRCDPISGHDNLYWYRRVMGKEIKFLLHFVKESKQDESGMPNNRFLAERTGGTYSTLKVQPAELEDSGVYFCASSLETGSSPLHFGNGTRLTVT.

The V and J genes are TRBV5-6 and TRBJ2-7; 7 bases agree with TRBD1. In germline, CDR1 is SGHDT, CDR2 YYEEEE. The CDR3 sequence is 14 residues long. After removal of 4 bases from V and 2 bases from J, the junction contained 6 bases not matched to a gene. This chain's CDR3 is CASSQDRDPYEQYF. Here the CDR3 DNA reads TGTGCCAGCAGCCAAGACAGGGACCCCTACGAGCAGTACTTC. Filled out from reference TRBV5-6 and TRBJ2-7, the complete variable domain reads DAGVTQSPTHLIKTRGQQVTLRCSPKSGHDTVSWYQQALGQGPQFIFQYYEEEERQRGNFPDRFSGHQFPNYSSELNVNALLLGDSALYLCASSQDRDPYEQYFGPGTRLTVT.

V usage is TRBV6-6 and J usage is TRBJ2-3, with unresolved D. The CDR3 is 11 amino acids. The ends were cut back, 4 bases at V and 8 bases at J, with 7 bases in the middle. CDR1 and CDR2 from the germline V gene are MNHNY and SVGAGI (reference sequence). For the CDR3, the DNA is TGTGCCAGCAGTTCCCGAGGTACGCAGTATTTT. It encodes CASSSRGTQYF.

The chain joins TRBV18 to TRBJ1-1; 8 nucleotides align to TRBD1. The CDR3 consists of 16 residues. Germline trimming cut 5 bases from V and 0 bases from J; bases unmatched to any gene: 8. Germline V CDR1 and CDR2: KGHSH, LQKENI. The CDR3 protein is CASSTVGTGLNTEAFF. DNA of the CDR3: TGTGCCAGCTCAACGGTGGGGACAGGCTTGAACACTGAAGCTTTCTTT.

This clone was detected a few times. This rearrangement joins TRBV7-9 to TRBJ1-1; tentative D call: TRBD1 (6 bases). Trimming left V 5 bases short and J 6 bases short, with 13 bases between. Germline-derived CDR1 and CDR2 are SEHNR and FQNEAQ (reference sequence). This CDR3 comprises 13 residues. CDR3 residues: CASSPTSGAEAFF. DNA of the CDR3: TGTGCCAGCAGCCCTACGTCAGGGGCTGAAGCTTTCTTT. Supplemented by reference TRBV7-9 and TRBJ1-1, the full variable domain reads DTGVSQNPRHKITKRGQNVTFRCDPISEHNRLYWYRQTLGQGPEFLTYFQNEAQLEKSRLLSDRFSAERPKGSFSTLEIQRTEQGDSAMYLCASSPTSGAEAFFGQGTRLTVV.